What follows are 25 T cell receptor beta chains derived from one specimen sequenced in a study of T cells after yellow fever vaccination. TCRdb re-called the 5' RACE reads with MiXCR, one entry per CDR3 protein. The sample contains about 210,000 distinct CDR3 sequences, roughly 3% of which appear only once. The sequencing used CD4+ T cells sorted from PBMCs, collected 10 days after the yellow fever booster vaccination. Source of these receptors: a young man who received the YFV17D yellow fever vaccine.

This chain joins TRBV11-2 and TRBJ1-4; D unclear. The CDR3 runs to 14 residues. Germline assignment: CDR1 SGHAT and CDR2 FQNNGV. V lost 5 bases to trimming and J lost 6 bases, with 13 bases between them. In nucleotides, the CDR3 is TGTGCCAGCAGCCTGCGGGTCTGGGATGAAAAACTGTTTTTT. Translating gives CASSLRVWDEKLFF.

The chain employs TRBV5-1 and TRBJ2-6; the D is unclear. Per the germline V gene, CDR1 is SGHRS and CDR2 is YFSETQ. Trimming took 0 bases from V and 3 from J, leaving 7 bases between them. The CDR3 loop spans 15 amino acids. CDR3 in amino acids: CASSLGACGANVLTF. The CDR3 bases are TGCGCCAGCAGCTTGGGAGCGTGTGGGGCCAACGTCCTGACTTTC.

This clonotype was found many times. This chain uses TRBV5-1 with TRBJ1-1, with a weak D call TRBD1 (5 bases). The V end was cut by 1 base, the J end by 7 bases, with 11 bases between. Germline loops: CDR1 SGHRS, CDR2 YFSETQ. The CDR3 totals 13 residues. The CDR3 here is CASSLLGGDEAFF. Written as DNA, the CDR3 is TGCGCCAGCAGCTTGCTTGGGGGTGATGAAGCTTTCTTT.

This clonotype was seen a few times. The rearrangement joins TRBV12-3 or TRBV12-4 to TRBJ1-4; D call uncertain. There are 14 residues in the CDR3. Trimming removed 6 bases from V and 4 bases from J, with 12 bases in between. The DNA for the CDR3 is TGTGCCAGCAGCCCTACCCCAATTAATGAAAAACTGTTTTTT. It translates to CASSPTPINEKLFF.

This clonotype came up a few times. CDR3 amino acids: CACRRRTDTQYF. The DNA for the CDR3 is TGTGCCTGTCGTAGGCGCACAGATACGCAGTATTTT. The chain carries TRBV12-3 or TRBV12-4 and TRBJ2-3, with unresolved D. The CDR3 covers 12 residues. V dropped 11 bases and J dropped 1 base, with 10 bases sitting between them.

The chain couples TRBV18 to TRBJ2-2; D unresolved. CDR1 and CDR2 from the germline V gene are KGHSH and LQKENI. The V and J ends lost 0 bases and 5 bases respectively, with 10 bases between them. The CDR3 sequence is 15 residues long. The DNA of the CDR3 is TGTGCCAGCTCACCACCTGGCCTATCGACCGGGGAGCTGTTTTTT. It encodes CASSPPGLSTGELFF.

V is TRBV7-2 and J is TRBJ1-3, with D uncertain. The V gene lost 2 bases and the J gene lost 2 bases, with 16 bases spanning the gap. Looked up from germline, CDR1 is SGHTA and CDR2 is FQGNSA. This CDR3 has 17 amino acids. The CDR3 region has the DNA TGTGCCAGCAGCTTAACGGCCTCGTCAGGTGCTGGAAACACCATATATTTT. Its translation: CASSLTASSGAGNTIYF.

This CDR3 is CASSQGGDIPTEAFF. The CDR3 DNA reads TGTGCCAGCAGCCAAGGCGGCGACATCCCAACTGAAGCTTTCTTT. The gene calls are TRBV3-1 and TRBJ1-1; D remains unclear. CDR1 LGHDT and CDR2 YNNKEL come from the germline V gene (reference sequence). The CDR3 runs 15 residues. V shed 1 base and J shed 5 bases, with 14 bases lying between them.

Ten or more counts support this clonotype. The V call is TRBV7-6, the J call TRBJ2-3; 7 bases fit TRBD2. Germline V gene data show CDR1 as SGHVS and CDR2 as FNYEAQ. The CDR3 extends over 16 amino acids. V was pared by 5 bases and J by 3 bases, with 11 bases of the junction left unmatched. Here the CDR3 reads CASSTRPGGGTDTQYF. For the CDR3, the DNA is TGTGCCAGCAGCACGAGGCCGGGCGGGGGAACAGATACGCAGTATTTT.

V usage is TRBV5-1 and J usage is TRBJ1-5; the D is unclear. Germline V gene lookup returns CDR1 SGHRS and CDR2 YFSETQ. V shed 8 bases and J shed 6 bases, with 24 bases lying between them. This CDR3 contains 16 residues. Written as DNA, the CDR3 is TGCGCCAGAATAAAGGGCCCAGAATCCGGACGTCAGCCCCAGCATTTT. Amino acids: CARIKGPESGRQPQHF.

This clonotype was found a few times. The chain couples TRBV12-3 or TRBV12-4 to TRBJ1-1, with D unclear. The length of the CDR3 is 13 residues. The germline V and J ends were trimmed by 6 bases and 14 bases, with 22 bases remaining between them. CDR3 sequence: CASSPKGGRLGFF. CDR3 nucleotides: TGTGCCAGCAGCCCCAAAGGTGGCAGGCTGGGGTTCTTT.

This clonotype showed up just a few times. This chain joins TRBV9 and TRBJ1-1, with 10 bases lining up with TRBD1. The germline CDR1 and CDR2 sequences are SGDLS and YYNGEE. The CDR3 spans 15 residues. Germline trimming cut 5 bases from V and 3 bases from J; bases unmatched to any gene: 7. CDR3 nucleotides: TGTGCCAGCAGTGGGGACAGGGGTTCGGACACTGAAGCTTTCTTT. Amino acid sequence: CASSGDRGSDTEAFF.

This clonotype appeared a few times. The V call is TRBV12-5, the J call TRBJ2-3, with D perhaps matching TRBD2 (5 bases). V dropped 1 base and J dropped 8 bases, with 10 bases sitting between them. CDR1 and CDR2 from the germline V gene are LGHNT and FRNRAP. CDR3 length: 13 amino acids. The CDR3 spells CASGLEEGSTQYF. In DNA form, the CDR3 reads TGTGCTAGTGGTTTGGAAGAGGGTAGTACGCAGTATTTT.

This clonotype has at least ten counts. V and J are TRBV5-1 and TRBJ2-5; TRBD2 matches at 9 bases. Germline CDR1 SGHRS, CDR2 YFSETQ. Germline trimming cut 0 bases from V and 4 bases from J; bases unmatched to any gene: 4. CDR3 length equals 15 residues. CDR3 sequence: CASSLVGLAGETQYF. The CDR3 DNA sequence: TGCGCCAGCAGCTTGGTGGGACTAGCAGGAGAGACCCAGTACTTC.

The chain combines TRBV11-3 with TRBJ2-2; no firm D call. Per the germline V gene, CDR1 is SGHNT and CDR2 is YENEEA. Trimming shortened V by 0 bases and J by 4 bases, and 9 bases separated the two germline ends. The CDR3 consists of 15 residues. CDR3: CASSLDLQLTGELFF. Here the CDR3 DNA reads TGTGCCAGCAGCTTAGATCTACAGCTCACCGGGGAGCTGTTTTTT.

This clonotype has at least ten counts. CDR3 coding DNA: TGTGCCAGCAGCTTAGGGATCGATGGCTACACCTTC. It codes for CASSLGIDGYTF. The gene calls are TRBV7-9 and TRBJ1-2; no reliable D call. The CDR3 runs to 12 residues. Germline V gene data show CDR1 as SEHNR and CDR2 as FQNEAQ (reference sequence). V was shortened by 1 base and J by 6 bases, with 6 bases between the two germline ends.

This clonotype was detected ten times or more. The chain couples TRBV7-9 to TRBJ2-7; D not certain. CDR1 and CDR2 (germline): SEHNR, FQNEAQ (reference sequence). V lost 7 bases, J lost 2 bases, and 15 bases lay in between. There are 14 residues in the CDR3. The CDR3: CASNPLTATYEQYF. The CDR3 nucleotides are TGTGCCAGCAACCCCCTGACGGCGACCTACGAGCAGTACTTC.

This clonotype has only a few counts. The chain recombines TRBV4-1 with TRBJ1-4, with 9 bases fitting TRBD1. This CDR3 contains 17 residues. Looked up from germline, CDR1 is MGHRA and CDR2 is YSYEKL. V was pared by 2 bases and J by 0 bases, with 4 bases of the junction left unmatched. The CDR3 nucleotides are TGCGCCAGCAGCCAAACACAGGGGGCCGCAACTAATGAAAAACTGTTTTTT. Protein sequence: CASSQTQGAATNEKLFF.

This clonotype was counted between two and nine times. The genes are TRBV5-6 and TRBJ2-3; maybe TRBD1 (6 bases). Looked up from germline, CDR1 is SGHDT and CDR2 is YYEEEE. CDR3 length equals 15 residues. Trimming stripped 3 bases from V and 6 bases from J, with 17 bases between. The CDR3 reads CASSSQGLPGDTQYF. The CDR3 coding sequence is TGTGCCAGCAGCTCACAGGGATTACCGGGCGATACGCAGTATTTT.

V is TRBV20-1 and J is TRBJ2-7, with 12 bases that match TRBD1. The CDR3 covers 16 residues. J gave up 4 bases and V 5 bases, and 12 bases lay outside the gene matches. Germline values: CDR1 DFQATT, CDR2 SNEGSKA (reference sequence). Here the CDR3 reads CSARSGTGGATYEQYF. Written as DNA, the CDR3 is TGCAGTGCTCGGTCCGGGACAGGGGGCGCGACTTACGAGCAGTACTTC.

V and J are TRBV5-6 and TRBJ2-7, with 9 bases aligning to TRBD2. The CDR3 loop spans 16 amino acids. The V and J ends lost 0 bases and 2 bases, in that order; junction bases with no gene match: 6. Germline V gene sequence: CDR1 SGHDT, CDR2 YYEEEE. The CDR3 DNA reads TGTGCCAGCAGCTTGGTGGGGACTAGCTCTCCCTACGAGCAGTACTTC. Its translation: CASSLVGTSSPYEQYF.

This chain uses TRBV19 with TRBJ1-6; D is perhaps TRBD1 (6 bases). Germline V lookup: CDR1 LNHDA, CDR2 SQIVND (reference sequence). Trimming stripped 2 bases from V and 7 bases from J, with 12 bases between. This CDR3 comprises 15 residues. The CDR3 region is CASSILQGWNSPLHF. The CDR3 nucleotides are TGTGCCAGTAGTATATTGCAGGGGTGGAATTCACCCCTCCACTTT.

This clonotype occurred a few times. V usage is TRBV7-6 and J usage is TRBJ2-7; D tentatively reads TRBD1 or TRBD2 (5 bases each). This CDR3 contains 16 residues. CDR1 and CDR2 (germline): SGHVS, FNYEAQ. Trimming left V 4 bases short and J 6 bases short, with 22 bases between. CDR3 loop: CASSSRGRVQDSEQYV. As DNA, the CDR3 is TGTGCCAGCAGCTCACGTGGTCGGGTACAGGACTCCGAGCAGTACGTC.

The chain uses TRBV6-5 and TRBJ1-4; D possibly corresponds to TRBD1 (6 bases). This CDR3 has 15 residues. The V and J ends lost 4 bases and 4 bases respectively, with 13 bases between them. Germline V CDR1 and CDR2: MNHEY, SVGAGI. The CDR3 spells CASSSQTGINEKLFF. CDR3 nucleotides: TGTGCCAGCAGTTCCCAAACAGGGATTAATGAAAAACTGTTTTTT.

There are many counts of this clonotype. This chain links TRBV4-1 with TRBJ1-1; TRBD1 matches 8 bases. The CDR3 loop spans 15 amino acids. Looked up from germline, CDR1 is MGHRA and CDR2 is YSYEKL. V gave up 4 bases and J gave up 5 bases; unmatched junction bases: 9. The CDR3 bases are TGCGCCAGCAGCCCAGGACAGGGCCCGAGAACTGAAGCTTTCTTT. Translation gives CASSPGQGPRTEAFF.